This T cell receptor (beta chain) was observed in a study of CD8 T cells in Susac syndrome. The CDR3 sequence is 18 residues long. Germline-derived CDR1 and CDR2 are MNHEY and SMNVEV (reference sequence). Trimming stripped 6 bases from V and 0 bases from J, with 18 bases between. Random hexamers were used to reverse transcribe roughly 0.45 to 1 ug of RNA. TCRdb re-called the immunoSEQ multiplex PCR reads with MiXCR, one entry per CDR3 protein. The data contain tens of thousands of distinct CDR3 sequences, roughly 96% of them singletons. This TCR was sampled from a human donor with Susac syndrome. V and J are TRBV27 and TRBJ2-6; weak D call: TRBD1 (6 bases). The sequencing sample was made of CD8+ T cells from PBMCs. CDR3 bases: TGTGCCAGCAGACCCCTCCGAATGGGGGCCTCTGGGGCCAACGTCCTGACTTTC. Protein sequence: CASRPLRMGASGANVLTF.